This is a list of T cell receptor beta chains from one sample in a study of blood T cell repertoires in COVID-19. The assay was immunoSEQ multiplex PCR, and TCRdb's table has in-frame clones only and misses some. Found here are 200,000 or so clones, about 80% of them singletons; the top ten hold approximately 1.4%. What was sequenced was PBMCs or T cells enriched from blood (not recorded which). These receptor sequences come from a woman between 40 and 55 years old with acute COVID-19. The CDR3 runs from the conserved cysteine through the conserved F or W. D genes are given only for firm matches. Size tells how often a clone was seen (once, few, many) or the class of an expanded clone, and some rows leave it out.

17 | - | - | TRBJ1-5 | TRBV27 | CASSSTRQILSNQPQHF | TGTGCCAGCAGTTCAACGAGACAGATTCTTAGCAATCAGCCCCAGCATTTT
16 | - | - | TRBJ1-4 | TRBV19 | CASSVYGTLPSEKLFF | TGTGCCAGTAGTGTGTACGGGACACTCCCTAGTGAAAAACTGTTTTTT
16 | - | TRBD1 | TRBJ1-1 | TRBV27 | CASSLSPTGSDTEAFF | TGTGCCAGCAGTTTATCTCCGACAGGGTCGGACACTGAAGCTTTCTTT
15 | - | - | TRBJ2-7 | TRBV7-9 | CASSQGTANPYEQYF | TGTGCCAGCAGCCAGGGGACGGCGAACCCCTACGAGCAGTACTTC
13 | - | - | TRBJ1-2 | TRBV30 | CAWRQGNLYGYTF | TGTGCCTGGAGGCAGGGTAACCTCTATGGCTACACCTTC
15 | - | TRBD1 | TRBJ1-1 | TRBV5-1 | CASSLAGGRGTEAFF | TGCGCCAGCAGCTTGGCCGGGGGCAGGGGGACTGAAGCTTTCTTT
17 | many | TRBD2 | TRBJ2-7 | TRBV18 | CASSPKEELAASYEQYF | TGTGCCAGCTCACCAAAAGAAGAACTAGCGGCCTCCTACGAGCAGTACTTC
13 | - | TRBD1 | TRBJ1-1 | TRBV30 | CAWSRGQVGEAFF | TGTGCCTGGAGTCGCGGACAGGTCGGTGAAGCTTTCTTT
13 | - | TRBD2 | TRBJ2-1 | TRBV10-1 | CASSGGAFNEQFF | TGCGCCAGCAGCGGGGGGGCTTTCAATGAGCAGTTCTTC
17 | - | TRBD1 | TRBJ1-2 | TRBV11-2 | CASSDGTGAESNYGYTF | TGTGCCAGCAGCGACGGGACAGGGGCCGAATCTAACTATGGCTACACCTTC
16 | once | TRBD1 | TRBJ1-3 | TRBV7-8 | CASSLGTGFSGNTIYF | TGTGCCAGCAGCTTAGGGACAGGGTTCTCTGGAAACACCATATATTTT
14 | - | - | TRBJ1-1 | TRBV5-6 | CASSLRVMNTEAFF | TGTGCCAGCAGCCTGAGGGTCATGAACACTGAAGCTTTCTTT
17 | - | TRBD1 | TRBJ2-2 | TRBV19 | CASSIVSTGVVRGELFF | TGTGCCAGTAGTATAGTTAGTACAGGGGTGGTGCGTGGGGAGCTGTTTTTT
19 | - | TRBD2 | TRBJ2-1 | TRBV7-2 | CASSLSGGTSGGAYNEQFF | TGTGCCAGCAGCTTAAGTGGCGGGACTAGCGGGGGGGCCTACAATGAGCAGTTCTTC
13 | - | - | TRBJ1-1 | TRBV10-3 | CATRVAGGTEAFF | TGTGCCACCAGGGTCGCCGGGGGGACTGAAGCTTTCTTT
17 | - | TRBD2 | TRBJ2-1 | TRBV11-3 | CASSLGRLAGTYNEQFF | TGTGCCAGCAGCTTAGGGCGACTAGCGGGAACATACAATGAGCAGTTCTTC
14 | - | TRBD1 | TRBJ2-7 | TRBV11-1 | CASSLGQGLYEQYF | TGTGCCAGCAGCCTGGGACAGGGACTCTACGAGCAGTACTTC
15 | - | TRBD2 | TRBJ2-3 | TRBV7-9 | CASSPSSGGWDTQYF | TGTGCCAGCAGCCCCAGCAGCGGGGGTTGGGATACGCAGTATTTT
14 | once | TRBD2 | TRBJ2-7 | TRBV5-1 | CASRLGLASYEQYF | TGCGCCAGCAGGCTGGGACTAGCTTCCTACGAGCAGTACTTC
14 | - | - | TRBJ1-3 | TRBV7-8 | CASSLGPGSNTIYF | TGTGCCAGCAGCTTAGGCCCAGGGTCGAACACCATATATTTT
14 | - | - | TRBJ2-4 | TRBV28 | CASSQGGAKNIQYF | TGTGCCAGCAGCCAAGGAGGAGCCAAAAACATTCAGTACTTC
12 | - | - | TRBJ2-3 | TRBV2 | CASSESTPAQYF | TGTGCCAGCAGTGAATCCACCCCGGCGCAGTATTTT
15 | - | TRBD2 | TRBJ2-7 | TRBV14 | CASSPLGSGIYEQYF | TGTGCCAGCAGCCCTCTGGGTAGCGGGATATACGAGCAGTACTTC
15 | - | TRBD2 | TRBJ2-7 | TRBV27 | CASSSQRGREYEQYF | TGTGCCAGCAGTTCCCAGCGGGGGAGGGAGTACGAGCAGTACTTC
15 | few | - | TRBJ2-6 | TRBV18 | CASSPAPSGANVLTF | TGTGCCAGCTCACCAGCGCCCTCTGGGGCCAACGTCCTGACTTTC
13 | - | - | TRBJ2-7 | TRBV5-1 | CASSRSGPREQYF | TGCGCCAGCAGCAGAAGCGGCCCCAGAGAGCAGTACTTC
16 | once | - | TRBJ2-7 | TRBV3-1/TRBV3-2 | CASSQVGTGTPYEQYF | TGTGCCAGCAGCCAAGTCGGAACAGGGACACCCTACGAGCAGTACTTC
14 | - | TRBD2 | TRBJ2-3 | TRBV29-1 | CSAKTSGMRDTQYF | TGCAGCGCAAAGACTAGCGGGATGAGAGATACGCAGTATTTT
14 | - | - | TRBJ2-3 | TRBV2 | CASRPAESTDTQYF | TGTGCCAGCAGGCCAGCGGAGAGCACAGATACGCAGTATTTT
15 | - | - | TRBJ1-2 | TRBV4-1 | CASSQGTGDGPGYTF | TGCGCCAGCAGCCAAGGGACGGGGGACGGTCCTGGCTACACCTTC
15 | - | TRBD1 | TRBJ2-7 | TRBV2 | CASSEAGTGYYEQYF | TGTGCCAGCAGTGAAGCCGGGACAGGGTATTACGAGCAGTACTTC
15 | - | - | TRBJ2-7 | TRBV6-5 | CASSLYNSINYEQYF | TGTGCCAGCAGTTTGTATAACAGCATAAACTACGAGCAGTACTTC
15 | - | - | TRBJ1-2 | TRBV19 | CASSIGHDENYGYTF | TGTGCCAGTAGTATAGGACACGACGAAAACTATGGCTACACCTTC
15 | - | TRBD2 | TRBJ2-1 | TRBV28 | CASGPAGGNYNEQFF | TGTGCCAGCGGGCCGGCGGGAGGGAACTACAATGAGCAGTTCTTC
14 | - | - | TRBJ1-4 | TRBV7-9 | CASSLEGGNEKLFF | TGTGCCAGCAGCCTAGAAGGGGGAAATGAAAAACTGTTTTTT
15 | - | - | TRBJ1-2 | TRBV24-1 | CATSDSSTGTHGYTF | TGTGCCACCAGTGATTCCTCGACAGGAACCCATGGCTACACCTTC
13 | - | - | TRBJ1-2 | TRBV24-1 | CATSETGGYGYTF | TGTGCCACCAGTGAGACAGGAGGCTATGGCTACACCTTC
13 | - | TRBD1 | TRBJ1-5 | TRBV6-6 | CASSHQGAQPQHF | TGTGCCAGCAGTCACCAGGGGGCTCAGCCCCAGCATTTT
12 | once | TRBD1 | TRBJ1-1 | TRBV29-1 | CSVSGTGLEAFF | TGCAGCGTTTCCGGGACAGGGCTTGAAGCTTTCTTT
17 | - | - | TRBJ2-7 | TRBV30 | CAWSYRGRGGWSYEQYF | TGTGCCTGGAGTTACCGGGGCAGGGGCGGGTGGTCCTACGAGCAGTACTTC
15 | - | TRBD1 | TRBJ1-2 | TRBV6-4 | CASSRNTGTGEGYTF | TGTGCCAGCAGCCGCAACACCGGGACAGGGGAGGGCTACACCTTC
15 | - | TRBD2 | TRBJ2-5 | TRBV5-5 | CASSLGSGTAETQYF | TGTGCCAGCAGCTTGGGGAGCGGGACTGCAGAGACCCAGTACTTC
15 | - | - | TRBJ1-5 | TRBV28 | CASSFFQGRNQPQHF | TGTGCCAGCAGTTTTTTCCAGGGTCGCAATCAGCCCCAGCATTTT
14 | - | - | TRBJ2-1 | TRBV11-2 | CASSFRWGDNEQFF | TGTGCCAGCAGCTTCCGATGGGGGGATAATGAGCAGTTCTTC
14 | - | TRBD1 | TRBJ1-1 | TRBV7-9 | CASSPLTGGTEAFF | TGTGCCAGCAGTCCTCTCACAGGGGGCACTGAAGCTTTCTTT
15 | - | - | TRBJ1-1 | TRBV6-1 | CASSEVGGLNTEAFF | TGTGCCAGCAGTGAGGTTGGGGGCTTGAACACTGAAGCTTTCTTT
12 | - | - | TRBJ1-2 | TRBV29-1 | CSVDQGGYGYTF | TGCAGCGTTGATCAGGGCGGCTATGGCTACACCTTC
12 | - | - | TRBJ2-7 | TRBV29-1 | CSVLGSPYEQYF | TGCAGCGTTCTAGGCAGCCCCTACGAGCAGTACTTC
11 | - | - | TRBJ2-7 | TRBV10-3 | CAISEGASRYF | TGTGCCATCAGTGAGGGGGCCAGCCGGTACTTC
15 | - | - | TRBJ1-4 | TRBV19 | CASLQRADYNEKLFF | TGTGCCAGCCTACAAAGGGCCGACTATAATGAAAAACTGTTTTTT
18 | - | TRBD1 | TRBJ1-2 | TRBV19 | CASSPLRGQGAKGIGYTF | TGTGCCAGTAGTCCCCTGCGGGGACAGGGGGCGAAAGGGATTGGCTACACCTTC
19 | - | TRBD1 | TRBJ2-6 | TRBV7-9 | CASSSPPGQENSGANVLTF | TGTGCCAGCAGCTCACCCCCGGGACAGGAGAACTCTGGGGCCAACGTCCTGACTTTC
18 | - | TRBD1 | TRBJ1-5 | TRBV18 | CASSRLGQGALSGQPQHF | TGTGCCAGCTCACGGCTGGGACAGGGGGCTCTATCGGGACAGCCCCAGCATTTT